This record concerns one TCR beta chain sequence. What it binds is unknown. This sample was taken from a study of cytomegalovirus exposure and HLA in healthy donors. The table came from immunoSEQ multiplex PCR; TCRdb's copy has only in-frame clones and leaves some out. The table records some 250,000 clones, about 92% of them present only once. The V end was cut by 2 bases, the J end by 2 bases, with 15 bases between. Per the germline V gene, CDR1 is SGHVS and CDR2 is FQNEAQ. There are 16 residues in the CDR3. Broader study findings: The study flagged some 170 TCR beta chains as cytomegalovirus-associated. While the bulk of TCR sequences proved rare, some public TCRs turned up in many donors.

The sequence derives from a woman aged 25 to 39 in good health and CMV-seronegative. This sequence joins TRBV7-8 and TRBJ1-2; no clear D. What was sequenced was PBMCs. The CDR3 here is CASSLFGRADNYGYTF. CDR3 in DNA: TGTGCCAGCAGCTTATTTGGACGGGCGGACAACTATGGCTACACCTTC. Looking up the rest from reference TRBV7-8 and TRBJ1-2 gives the full variable domain: GAGVSQSPRYKVAKRGQDVALRCDPISGHVSLFWYQQALGQGPEFLTYFQNEAQLDKSGLPSDRFFAERPEGSVSTLKIQRTQQEDSAVYLCASSLFGRADNYGYTFGSGTRLTVV.